This paragraph covers one TCR beta chain sequence. The record originates from a study of OX40 agonist ivuxolimab in advanced cancers. The repertoire was sequenced with immunoSEQ multiplex PCR; TCRdb's copy has only in-frame clones and lacks some. Of around 25,000 clones detected, about three quarters appear once; the ten largest clones hold less than 20%. With 4 bases removed from V and 0 bases from J, the gap between germline ends came to 14 bases. CDR1 and CDR2 (germline): SGHNT, YENEEA. The CDR3 runs to 16 residues. Sequencing used CD4+ or CD8+ T cells sorted from blood, obtained in a trial of the OX40 agonist ivuxolimab. J is TRBJ2-3 and V is TRBV11-3, with D tentatively TRBD1 (5 bases). The sequence was obtained from an adult with an advanced solid tumor such as melanoma, head and neck, liver or kidney cancer. The CDR3 protein is CASSSGQVGSTDTQYF. The DNA for the CDR3 is TGTGCCAGCAGCTCAGGGCAGGTGGGGAGCACAGATACGCAGTATTTT.